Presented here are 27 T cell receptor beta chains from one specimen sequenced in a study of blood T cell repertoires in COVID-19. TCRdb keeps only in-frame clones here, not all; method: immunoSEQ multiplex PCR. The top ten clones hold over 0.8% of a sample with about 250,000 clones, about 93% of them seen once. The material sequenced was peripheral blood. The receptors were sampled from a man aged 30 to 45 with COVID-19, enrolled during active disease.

CDR3 residues: CASSFPGGNSPLHF. The CDR3 DNA reads TGTGCCAGCAGCTTTCCGGGGGGTAATTCACCCCTCCACTTT. The chain has TRBV7-9 and TRBJ1-6, with D tentatively TRBD1 (5 bases). V was trimmed by 3 bases and J by 6 bases, leaving 9 bases between them. The CDR3 spans 14 residues. Germline lookup yields CDR1 SEHNR and CDR2 FQNEAQ (reference sequence).

The CDR3 here is CASSLSTGGPIYGYTF. The CDR3 DNA follows: TGTGCCAGCAGCTTAAGTACAGGGGGCCCTATCTATGGCTACACCTTC. J is TRBJ1-2 and V is TRBV7-9; TRBD1 aligns across 9 bases. This CDR3 has 16 amino acids. V was clipped by 2 bases and J by 4 bases; unmatched bases: 8. Germline CDR1 reads SEHNR; CDR2 reads FQNEAQ (reference sequence).

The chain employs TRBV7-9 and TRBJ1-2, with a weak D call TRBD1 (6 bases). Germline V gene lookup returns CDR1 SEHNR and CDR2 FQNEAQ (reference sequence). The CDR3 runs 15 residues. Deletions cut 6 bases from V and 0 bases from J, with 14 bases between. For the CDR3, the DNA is TGTGCCAGCAGGTTTGGGGGGGCCGCTAACTATGGCTACACCTTC. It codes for CASRFGGAANYGYTF.

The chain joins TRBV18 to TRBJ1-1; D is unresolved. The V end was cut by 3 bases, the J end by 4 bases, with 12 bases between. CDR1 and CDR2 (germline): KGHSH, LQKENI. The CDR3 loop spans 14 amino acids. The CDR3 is CASSPSSPGTEAFF. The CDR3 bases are TGTGCCAGCTCACCCTCTTCCCCCGGCACTGAAGCTTTCTTT.

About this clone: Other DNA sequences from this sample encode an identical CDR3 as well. This CDR3 is CSARRRDTQYF. DNA for the CDR3: TGCAGTGCTAGACGGCGGGATACGCAGTATTTT. V and J are TRBV20-1 and TRBJ2-3; no firm D call. With 2 bases removed from V and 6 bases from J, the gap between germline ends came to 6 bases. Germline V gene lookup returns CDR1 DFQATT and CDR2 SNEGSKA (reference sequence). This CDR3 has 11 amino acids.

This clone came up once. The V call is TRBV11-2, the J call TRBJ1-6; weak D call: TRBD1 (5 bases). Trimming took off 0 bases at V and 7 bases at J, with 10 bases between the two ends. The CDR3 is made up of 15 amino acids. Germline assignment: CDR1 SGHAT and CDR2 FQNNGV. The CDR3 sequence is CASSLEPGPNSPLHF. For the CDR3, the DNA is TGTGCCAGCAGCTTAGAACCAGGGCCAAATTCACCCCTCCACTTT.

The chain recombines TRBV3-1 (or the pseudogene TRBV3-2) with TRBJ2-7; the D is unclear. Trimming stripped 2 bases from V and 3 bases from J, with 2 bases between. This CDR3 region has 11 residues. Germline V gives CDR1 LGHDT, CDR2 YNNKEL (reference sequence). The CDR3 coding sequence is TGTGCCAGCAGCCAACACTACGAGCAGTACTTC. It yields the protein CASSQHYEQYF.

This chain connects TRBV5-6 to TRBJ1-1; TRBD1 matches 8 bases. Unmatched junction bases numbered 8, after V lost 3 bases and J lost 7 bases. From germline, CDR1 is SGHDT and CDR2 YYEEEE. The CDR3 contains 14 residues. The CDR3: CASSWTGSGVEAFF. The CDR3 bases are TGTGCCAGCAGCTGGACAGGGTCCGGGGTTGAAGCTTTCTTT.

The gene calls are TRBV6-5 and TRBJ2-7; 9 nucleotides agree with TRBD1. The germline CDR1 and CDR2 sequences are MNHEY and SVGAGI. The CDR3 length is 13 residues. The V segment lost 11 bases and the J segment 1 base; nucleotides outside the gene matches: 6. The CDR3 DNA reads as TGTGCCGCCGGGGACAGGGATTCCTACGAGCAGTACTTC. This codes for CAAGDRDSYEQYF.

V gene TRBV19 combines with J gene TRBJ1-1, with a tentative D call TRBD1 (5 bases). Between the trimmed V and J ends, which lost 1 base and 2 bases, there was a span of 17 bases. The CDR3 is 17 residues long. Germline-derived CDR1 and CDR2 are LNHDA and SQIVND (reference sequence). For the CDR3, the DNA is TGTGCCAGTAGTATAGGGGGCCCGGGCGGCCCCAACACTGAAGCTTTCTTT. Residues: CASSIGGPGGPNTEAFF.

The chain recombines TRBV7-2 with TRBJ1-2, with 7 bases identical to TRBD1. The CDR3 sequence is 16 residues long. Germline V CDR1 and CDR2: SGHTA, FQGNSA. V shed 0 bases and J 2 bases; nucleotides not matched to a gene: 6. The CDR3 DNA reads TGTGCCAGCAGCTTAGCCCCACAGGGGATGAACTATGGCTACACCTTC. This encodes CASSLAPQGMNYGYTF.

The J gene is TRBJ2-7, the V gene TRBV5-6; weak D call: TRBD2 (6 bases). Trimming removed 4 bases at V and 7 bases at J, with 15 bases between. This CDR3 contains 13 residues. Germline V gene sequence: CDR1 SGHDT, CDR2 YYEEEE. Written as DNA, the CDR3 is TGTGCCAGCAGCGAGGGACTGCCTCGTGAGCAGTACTTC. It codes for CASSEGLPREQYF.

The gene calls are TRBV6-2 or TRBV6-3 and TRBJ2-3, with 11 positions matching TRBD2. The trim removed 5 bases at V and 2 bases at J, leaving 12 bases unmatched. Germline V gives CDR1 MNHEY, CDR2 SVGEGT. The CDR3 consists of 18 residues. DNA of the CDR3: TGTGCCAGCAGTAAAACCTTACTAGCGGGGGCCCCCACAGATACGCAGTATTTT. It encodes CASSKTLLAGAPTDTQYF.

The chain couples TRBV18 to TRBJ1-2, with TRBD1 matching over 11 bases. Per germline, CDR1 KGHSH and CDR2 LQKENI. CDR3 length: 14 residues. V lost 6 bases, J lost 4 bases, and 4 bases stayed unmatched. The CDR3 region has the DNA TGTGCCAGCTCGGACAGGGGGCCTGCCTATGGCTACACCTTC. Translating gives CASSDRGPAYGYTF.

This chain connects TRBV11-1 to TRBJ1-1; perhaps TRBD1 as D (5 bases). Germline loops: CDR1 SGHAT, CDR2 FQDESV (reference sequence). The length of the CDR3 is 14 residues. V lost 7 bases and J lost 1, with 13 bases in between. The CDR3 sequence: CASKPGFQNTEAFF. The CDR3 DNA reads TGTGCCAGCAAACCAGGGTTCCAGAACACTGAAGCTTTCTTT.

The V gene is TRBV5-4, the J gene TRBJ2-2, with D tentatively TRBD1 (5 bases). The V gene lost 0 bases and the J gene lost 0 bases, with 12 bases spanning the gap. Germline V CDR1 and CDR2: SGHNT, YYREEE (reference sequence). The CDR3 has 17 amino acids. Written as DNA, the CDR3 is TGTGCCAGCAGCTTGGGGACACCACCCTCGAACACCGGGGAGCTGTTTTTT. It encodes CASSLGTPPSNTGELFF. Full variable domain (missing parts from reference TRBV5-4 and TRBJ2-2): ETGVTQSPTHLIKTRGQQVTLRCSSQSGHNTVSWYQQALGQGPQFIFQYYREEENGRGNFPPRFSGLQFPNYSSELNVNALELDDSALYLCASSLGTPPSNTGELFFGEGSRLTVL.

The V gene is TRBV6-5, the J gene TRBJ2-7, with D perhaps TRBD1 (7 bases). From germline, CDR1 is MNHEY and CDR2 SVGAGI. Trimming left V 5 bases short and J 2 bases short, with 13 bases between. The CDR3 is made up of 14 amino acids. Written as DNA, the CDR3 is TGTGCCAGCAGTAACCCAGGGGGGCCCTACGAGCAGTACTTC. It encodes CASSNPGGPYEQYF.

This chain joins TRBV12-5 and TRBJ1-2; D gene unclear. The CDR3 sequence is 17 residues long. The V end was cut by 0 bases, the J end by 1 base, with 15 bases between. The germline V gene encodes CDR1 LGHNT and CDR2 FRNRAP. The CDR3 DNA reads TGTGCTAGTGGTTTGGTAGGTGGAGTCGGCTTTAACTATGGCTACACCTTC. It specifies CASGLVGGVGFNYGYTF.

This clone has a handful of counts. CDR3 sequence (DNA): TGCGCCAGCAGCTCACTCCAAAGAAACTATGGCTACACCTTC. Its protein product is CASSSLQRNYGYTF. V usage is TRBV4-1 and J usage is TRBJ1-2; D unclear. V was shortened by 5 bases and J by 2 bases, with 12 bases between the two germline ends. CDR1 is MGHRA, CDR2 YSYEKL, per germline. The CDR3 length is 14 residues.

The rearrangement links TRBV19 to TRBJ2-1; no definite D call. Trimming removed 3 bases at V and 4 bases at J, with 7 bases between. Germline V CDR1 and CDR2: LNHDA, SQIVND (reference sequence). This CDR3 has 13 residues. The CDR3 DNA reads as TGTGCCAGTAGTATTGGCAGGTACAATGAGCAGTTCTTC. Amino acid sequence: CASSIGRYNEQFF.

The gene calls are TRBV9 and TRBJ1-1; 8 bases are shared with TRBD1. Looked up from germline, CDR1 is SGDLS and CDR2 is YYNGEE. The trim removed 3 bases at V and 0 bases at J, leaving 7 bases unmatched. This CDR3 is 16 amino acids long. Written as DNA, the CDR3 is TGTGCCAGCAGCGCCGGACAGGGTTTATTGAACACTGAAGCTTTCTTT. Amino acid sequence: CASSAGQGLLNTEAFF.

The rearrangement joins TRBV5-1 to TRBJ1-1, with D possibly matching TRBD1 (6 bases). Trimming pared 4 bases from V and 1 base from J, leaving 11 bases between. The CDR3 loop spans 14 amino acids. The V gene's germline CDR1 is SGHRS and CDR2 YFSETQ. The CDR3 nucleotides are TGCGCCAGCAGCGGGGGGGACAAGAACACTGAAGCTTTCTTT. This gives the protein CASSGGDKNTEAFF. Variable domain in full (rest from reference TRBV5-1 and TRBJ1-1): KAGVTQTPRYLIKTRGQQVTLSCSPISGHRSVSWYQQTPGQGLQFLFEYFSETQRNKGNFPGRFSGRQFSNSRSEMNVSTLELGDSALYLCASSGGDKNTEAFFGQGTRLTVV.

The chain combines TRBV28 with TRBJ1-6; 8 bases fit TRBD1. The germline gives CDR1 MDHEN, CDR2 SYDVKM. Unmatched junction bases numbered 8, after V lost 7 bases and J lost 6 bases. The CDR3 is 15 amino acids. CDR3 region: CASIAEQGANSPLHF. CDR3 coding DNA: TGTGCCAGCATTGCCGAGCAGGGGGCTAATTCACCCCTCCACTTT.

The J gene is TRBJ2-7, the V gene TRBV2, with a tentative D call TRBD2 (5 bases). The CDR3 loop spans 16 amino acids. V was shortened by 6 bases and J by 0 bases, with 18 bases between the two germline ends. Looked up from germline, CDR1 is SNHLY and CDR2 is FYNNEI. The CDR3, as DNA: TGTGCCAGCAGGCCAGCCGGCGTAGGGAGCTCCTACGAGCAGTACTTC. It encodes CASRPAGVGSSYEQYF.

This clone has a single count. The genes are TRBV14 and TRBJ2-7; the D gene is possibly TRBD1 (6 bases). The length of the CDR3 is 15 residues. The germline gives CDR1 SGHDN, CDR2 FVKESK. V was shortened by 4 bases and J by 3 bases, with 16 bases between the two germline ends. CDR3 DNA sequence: TGTGCCAGCAGCCCCAGGACAGTACCAGACTACGAGCAGTACTTC. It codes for CASSPRTVPDYEQYF.

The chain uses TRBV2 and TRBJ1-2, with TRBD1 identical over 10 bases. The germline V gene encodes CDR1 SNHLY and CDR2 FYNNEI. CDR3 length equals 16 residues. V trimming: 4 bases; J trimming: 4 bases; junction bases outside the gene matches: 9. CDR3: CASSVTGTGVSYGYTF. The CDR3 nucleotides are TGTGCCAGCAGTGTAACCGGGACAGGGGTCTCCTATGGCTACACCTTC.

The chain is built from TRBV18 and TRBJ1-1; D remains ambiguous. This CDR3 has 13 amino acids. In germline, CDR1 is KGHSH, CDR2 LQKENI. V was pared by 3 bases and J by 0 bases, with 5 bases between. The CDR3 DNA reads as TGTGCCAGCTCACCCTCCGTGAACACTGAAGCTTTCTTT. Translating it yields CASSPSVNTEAFF.